Each of the 2 T cell receptor beta chains below was sequenced from the same sample in a study of cytomegalovirus exposure and HLA in healthy donors. PCR amplification relied on 60 Vbeta primers (plus 13 Jbeta primers). Here immunoSEQ multiplex PCR was the method, and the copy in TCRdb shows in-frame clones only, minus some. This sample has more than 80,000 clones; approximately 75% occur once, and the top ten carry more than 2.5%. Sequencing was done on a sample of PBMCs. These receptor sequences come from a female donor in good health and CMV-seropositive.

This clone was counted a single time. The chain couples TRBV20-1 to TRBJ2-3, with D unclear. Trimming stripped 5 bases from V and 2 bases from J, with 5 bases between. In germline, CDR1 is DFQATT, CDR2 SNEGSKA (reference sequence). This CDR3 is built from 11 residues. The chain's CDR3 is CSAVYTDTQYF. Written as DNA, the CDR3 is TGCAGTGCTGTCTACACAGATACGCAGTATTTT.

V and J are TRBV6-5 and TRBJ2-5; a possible D gene is TRBD2 (6 bases). Looked up from germline, CDR1 is MNHEY and CDR2 is SVGAGI. The CDR3 contains 15 residues. V gave up 5 bases and J gave up 5 bases, with 18 bases separating them. This CDR3 reads CASSRGGAEGETQYF. For the CDR3, the DNA is TGTGCCAGCAGTAGAGGAGGGGCCGAAGGTGAGACCCAGTACTTC.